The 23 T cell receptor beta chains given below trace back to one sample, sequenced in a study of CD8 T cells in cerebrospinal fluid in Alzheimer's disease. TCRdb re-called the 10x single-cell sequencing reads and catalogs CDR3 proteins one per entry, DNA excluded. The repertoire table contains 750 to 900 distinct CDR3 sequences. What was sequenced was cerebrospinal fluid. These receptors all stem from a human donor with Parkinson's disease.

This clonotype is called medium-sized based on its frequency. The genes are TRBV28 and TRBJ1-3; TCRdb outputs TRBD1, but without DNA this stays unchecked. The germline V gene has CDR1 MDHEN and CDR2 SYDVKM. This CDR3 has 16 amino acids. CDR3 sequence reads: CASSHLGGSSGNTIYF.

This clonotype is called large based on its frequency. This chain joins TRBV4-2 and TRBJ1-3; TCRdb's D gene call, TRBD1, goes unchecked for lack of DNA. Germline loops: CDR1 LGHNA, CDR2 YNFKEQ. The CDR3 consists of 14 residues. The CDR3: CASSQGLSGNTIYF.

This clonotype is classed as large by frequency. The J gene is TRBJ1-1, the V gene TRBV4-3; the D call from TCRdb, TRBD1, cannot be confirmed without DNA. Germline V gives CDR1 LGHNA, CDR2 YSLEER. There are 16 residues in the CDR3. The chain's CDR3 is CASSQPSGQGLTEAFF.

This clonotype is labeled medium-sized based on frequency. This chain joins TRBV19 and TRBJ2-6; the D call from TCRdb, TRBD2, cannot be confirmed without DNA. The CDR3 covers 17 residues. Germline assignment: CDR1 LNHDA and CDR2 SQIVND (reference sequence). The CDR3 here is CASSSLRPSSGANVLTF.

By frequency, this clonotype is medium-sized. J is TRBJ2-7 and V is TRBV20-1; the TRBD1 assignment by TCRdb is unverifiable without DNA. Germline CDR1 and CDR2: DFQATT and SNEGSKA (reference sequence). CDR3 length: 13 residues. CDR3 sequence reads: CSAGTGGTYEQYF.

This clonotype is deemed medium-sized by its frequency. The chain joins TRBV20-1 to TRBJ1-1; TCRdb proposes TRBD1, but this gene call is untestable without DNA. The length of the CDR3 is 17 residues. Germline V lookup: CDR1 DFQATT, CDR2 SNEGSKA (reference sequence). The CDR3 loop reads CSVQPQGTSLLNAEAFF.

This clonotype registers medium-sized by frequency. The V gene is TRBV6-5, the J gene TRBJ2-1; TCRdb's D call, TRBD2, is unchecked because there is no DNA. CDR3 length equals 16 residues. The germline V gene encodes CDR1 MNHEY and CDR2 SVGAGI. The CDR3 is CASSYSSSGAYNEQFF.

Judged by frequency, this clonotype is large. CDR3 sequence: CASIRTSSYEQYF. The chain joins TRBV2 to TRBJ2-7. This CDR3 contains 13 residues. Per germline, CDR1 SNHLY and CDR2 FYNNEI.

This clonotype is deemed large (0.1 to 1%) by its frequency. The chain uses TRBV28 and TRBJ2-7; TCRdb indicates TRBD1, and absent DNA this call remains unverified. Germline V gene sequence: CDR1 MDHEN, CDR2 SYDVKM. This CDR3 is built from 14 residues. The CDR3 here is CASSFRDRFYEQYF.

Its frequency marks this clonotype as large. This chain links TRBV6-6 with TRBJ2-7; TCRdb's D call, TRBD1, is unchecked because there is no DNA. Germline CDR1 reads MNHNY; CDR2 reads SVGAGI (reference sequence). CDR3 length: 14 residues. The CDR3 is CASSPPGGPYEQYF.

J is TRBJ1-5 and V is TRBV20-1; absent DNA, TCRdb's TRBD1 call cannot be checked. CDR3 length: 11 amino acids. Germline lookup yields CDR1 DFQATT and CDR2 SNEGSKA (reference sequence). CDR3 amino acids: CSAPLPGPQHF.

Frequency places this clonotype as large. This chain joins TRBV7-2 and TRBJ2-7. Germline V gene data show CDR1 as SGHTA and CDR2 as FQGNSA. This CDR3 contains 12 residues. The CDR3 is CASSSQNYEQYF.

This clonotype registers medium-sized (0.01 to 0.1%) by frequency. The chain employs TRBV6-5 and TRBJ1-4; TCRdb designates TRBD1, a call that cannot be tested without DNA. The germline CDR1 and CDR2 sequences are MNHEY and SVGAGI. This CDR3 region has 17 residues. The CDR3 here is CASSYSEQGALKEKLFF.

This clonotype counts as hyperexpanded by frequency. The chain joins TRBV2 to TRBJ2-7; TCRdb names TRBD2, which stays unverified in the absence of DNA. The CDR3 spans 13 residues. Germline values: CDR1 SNHLY, CDR2 FYNNEI. The CDR3 sequence: CASTGGQNYEQYF.

This clonotype is medium-sized (0.01 to 0.1%) by frequency. The gene calls are TRBV5-4 and TRBJ2-1. The CDR3 is 14 residues long. Germline V lookup: CDR1 SGHNT, CDR2 YYREEE (reference sequence). The CDR3 region is CASAWGVGVNEQFF. Full variable domain (rest looked up from reference TRBV5-4 and TRBJ2-1): ETGVTQSPTHLIKTRGQQVTLRCSSQSGHNTVSWYQQALGQGPQFIFQYYREEENGRGNFPPRFSGLQFPNYSSELNVNALELDDSALYLCASAWGVGVNEQFFGPGTRLTVL.

This chain links TRBV18 with TRBJ1-5; TCRdb calls TRBD1, which cannot be checked without DNA. Germline V gives CDR1 KGHSH, CDR2 LQKENI. This CDR3 has 19 residues. Here the CDR3 reads CASSPRPRDRVPSNQPQHF.

This clonotype ranks as medium-sized in terms of frequency. The chain recombines TRBV3-2 with TRBJ2-1; absent DNA, TCRdb's TRBD2 call cannot be checked. TRBV3-2 is an annotated pseudogene. CDR3 length: 19 residues. CDR3 sequence: CASSQEGLAGGPEYNEQFF.

Frequency places this clonotype as medium-sized. This chain links TRBV11-3 with TRBJ1-2. The germline CDR1 and CDR2 sequences are SGHNT and YENEEA. The CDR3 length is 13 residues. The CDR3 loop is CASSAYPNYGYTF.

By frequency, this clonotype is large. The CDR3 region is CSARGQGRYTEAFF. This rearrangement joins TRBV20-1 to TRBJ1-1; TCRdb's assignment of TRBD1 cannot be checked, as there is no DNA. Germline assignment: CDR1 DFQATT and CDR2 SNEGSKA (reference sequence). CDR3 length: 14 residues.

This clonotype is deemed medium-sized (0.01 to 0.1%) by its frequency. The chain couples TRBV11-3 to TRBJ2-6; the TRBD1 assignment by TCRdb is unverifiable without DNA. The germline V gene encodes CDR1 SGHNT and CDR2 YENEEA. This CDR3 region has 15 residues. This CDR3 is CASSPGGSGANVLTF.

Measured by frequency, this clonotype is hyperexpanded. The chain links TRBV6-5 to TRBJ1-2. Germline V gives CDR1 MNHEY, CDR2 SVGAGI. The CDR3 consists of 12 residues. This CDR3 reads CASKEANYGYTF.

This clonotype is labeled large based on frequency. The chain is built from TRBV20-1 and TRBJ1-3; TCRdb selects TRBD1, and the lack of DNA leaves this call unchecked. The CDR3 is 14 residues long. The germline V gene has CDR1 DFQATT and CDR2 SNEGSKA (reference sequence). This CDR3 is CSARTGGNGNTIYF.

This clonotype is deemed medium-sized by its frequency. J is TRBJ1-1 and V is TRBV4-1. CDR3 length equals 12 residues. Germline V gives CDR1 MGHRA, CDR2 YSYEKL. The CDR3 sequence is CASSRDWDEAFF.